A single sample gave rise to the 32 T cell receptor beta chains below, sequenced in a study of cytomegalovirus exposure and HLA in healthy donors. PCR used 60 Vbeta primers and 13 Jbeta primers. Only in-frame clones appear in the TCRdb table, and some are missing; sequencing was by immunoSEQ multiplex PCR. This table has approximately 88,000 clones, around 77% appearing once. Sample: PBMCs. Receptor source: a man aged 30-40 years in good health and CMV-seronegative.

V is TRBV30 and J is TRBJ2-7; D gene uncertain. This CDR3 has 11 residues. Trimming stripped 2 bases from V and 4 bases from J, with 6 bases between. Germline values: CDR1 GTSNPN, CDR2 SVGIG (reference sequence). CDR3 protein: CAWSIGYEQYF. CDR3 in DNA: TGTGCCTGGAGTATCGGGTACGAGCAGTACTTC.

V is TRBV4-1 and J is TRBJ1-3; D unresolved. This CDR3 region has 15 residues. Germline assignment: CDR1 MGHRA and CDR2 YSYEKL. Trimming cost V 1 base and J 0 bases, with 7 bases left between them. CDR3 in DNA: TGCGCCAGCAGCCAAGCGCAGATCTCTGGAAACACCATATATTTT. It codes for CASSQAQISGNTIYF.

The chain uses TRBV7-2 and TRBJ1-1; D not resolved. This CDR3 region has 16 residues. With 1 base removed from V and 1 base from J, the gap between germline ends came to 13 bases. Per germline, CDR1 SGHTA and CDR2 FQGNSA. The CDR3, as DNA: TGTGCCAGCAGCTTAGGTTACCGGGTCTCGAACACTGAAGCTTTCTTT. Its protein is CASSLGYRVSNTEAFF.

This clone was observed a few times. The chain is built from TRBV9 and TRBJ2-1, with TRBD1 as a possible D gene (5 bases). Germline CDR1 is SGDLS and CDR2 is YYNGEE. V lost 3 bases to trimming and J lost 8 bases, with 18 bases between them. This CDR3 contains 15 residues. The CDR3 DNA sequence: TGTGCCAGCAGCGCCGTACAGGAGAATATCTATGAGCAGTTCTTC. Its protein product is CASSAVQENIYEQFF.

The rearrangement joins TRBV6-5 to TRBJ2-1, with a tentative D call TRBD2 (5 bases). Trimming took off 0 bases at V and 8 bases at J, with 17 bases between the two ends. The CDR3 has 16 amino acids. Germline V gene sequence: CDR1 MNHEY, CDR2 SVGAGI. The CDR3 loop reads CASSYSKRGPRHEQFF. DNA for the CDR3: TGTGCCAGCAGTTACTCGAAACGGGGTCCACGGCATGAGCAGTTCTTC.

Comment on this clone: Sequence at one end of the junction differs from germline and may be a read error. This rearrangement joins TRBV6-5 to TRBJ2-1; 9 nucleotides agree with TRBD2. CDR1 and CDR2 from the germline V gene are MNHEY and SVGAGI. CDR3 size: 12 residues. The CDR3 here is CASSYTGGGVIF. The CDR3 region has the DNA TGTGCCAGCAGTTATACTGGCGGGGGGGTTATCTTC.

The V call is TRBV6-1, the J call TRBJ1-1, with TRBD1 identical over 8 bases. The CDR3 covers 15 residues. In germline, CDR1 is MNHNS, CDR2 SASEGT. V was clipped by 1 base and J by 4 bases; unmatched bases: 5. The CDR3 sequence: CASSEGGQVVTEAFF. The CDR3 bases are TGTGCCAGCAGTGAAGGGGGACAGGTGGTCACTGAAGCTTTCTTT.

The V and J genes are TRBV6-5 and TRBJ2-5; TRBD2 is a possible D gene (5 bases). The CDR3 runs 12 residues. V dropped 2 bases and J dropped 5 bases, with 6 bases sitting between them. Germline V lookup: CDR1 MNHEY, CDR2 SVGAGI. CDR3 nucleotide sequence: TGTGCCAGCAGTTACCGGAGGGAGACCCAGTACTTC. It specifies CASSYRRETQYF.

The gene calls are TRBV7-8 and TRBJ2-5, with D perhaps TRBD1 (7 bases). Germline values: CDR1 SGHVS, CDR2 FQNEAQ. The CDR3 runs 16 residues. With 1 base removed from V and 0 bases from J, the gap between germline ends came to 12 bases. The CDR3 nucleotides read TGTGCCAGCAGCTTAGGACAGGGCGGGGACCAAGAGACCCAGTACTTC. Its protein is CASSLGQGGDQETQYF. The whole variable domain, remainder taken from reference TRBV7-8 and TRBJ2-5, is GAGVSQSPRYKVAKRGQDVALRCDPISGHVSLFWYQQALGQGPEFLTYFQNEAQLDKSGLPSDRFFAERPEGSVSTLKIQRTQQEDSAVYLCASSLGQGGDQETQYFGPGTRLLVL.

The CDR3 sequence: CASSVLLSNQPQHF. The CDR3 nucleotides read TGTGCCAGCAGTGTACTACTTAGCAATCAGCCCCAGCATTTT. This chain links TRBV6-1 with TRBJ1-5; D remains unclear. Germline V gene data show CDR1 as MNHNS and CDR2 as SASEGT. The length of the CDR3 is 14 residues. Trimming shortened V by 4 bases and J by 0 bases, and 7 bases separated the two germline ends.

A note on this clone: The junction departs from the called germline gene at one end, perhaps through a read error. The V gene is TRBV7-7, the J gene TRBJ2-5; no clear D gene. CDR1 is SSHAT and CDR2 is FNYEAQ in the germline V gene (reference sequence). The CDR3 length is 14 residues. The CDR3 spells CASSLANSQETQYF. CDR3 DNA sequence: TGTGCTAGCAGCTTAGCCAACAGCCAAGAGACCCAGTACTTC.

Only one count was recorded for this clone. The V and J genes are TRBV18 and TRBJ2-5; D is perhaps TRBD2 (6 bases). Near its end, the DNA agrees better with TRBJ2-7, so the J call may be wrong. CDR3 length equals 14 residues. Germline-derived CDR1 and CDR2 are KGHSH and LQKENI. CDR3 coding DNA: TGTGCCAGCTCACCATCGGAGGGGATCAACGAGCAGTACTTC. It codes for CASSPSEGINEQYF.

The chain carries TRBV11-2 and TRBJ2-1, with TRBD2 matching over 7 bases. CDR1 and CDR2 (germline): SGHAT, FQNNGV. There are 15 residues in the CDR3. Germline trimming cut 5 bases from V and 6 bases from J; bases unmatched to any gene: 10. The CDR3 sequence is CASSPWEREGNEQFF. The DNA for the CDR3 is TGTGCCAGCAGCCCATGGGAGCGGGAAGGCAATGAGCAGTTCTTC.

The CDR3 spells CASTVIYGRSSYEQYF. Written as DNA, the CDR3 is TGCGCCAGCACCGTTATATACGGGAGAAGCTCCTACGAGCAGTACTTC. The V call is TRBV5-1, the J call TRBJ2-7, with a tentative D call TRBD2 (6 bases). Germline loops: CDR1 SGHRS, CDR2 YFSETQ. Trimming cost V 6 bases and J 0 bases, with 19 bases left between them. The CDR3 is 16 residues long.

This sequence joins TRBV2 and TRBJ1-5, with D hard to call. Germline assignment: CDR1 SNHLY and CDR2 FYNNEI. This CDR3 is built from 14 residues. V lost 3 bases and J lost 7, with 13 bases in between. CDR3 protein: CASSERSRGQPQHF. Written as DNA, the CDR3 is TGTGCCAGCAGTGAGCGGAGCCGGGGACAGCCCCAGCATTTT.

The gene calls are TRBV10-3 and TRBJ1-5; D is ambiguous. V lost 2 bases and J 4 bases, leaving 6 bases between the germline ends. The CDR3 extends over 13 amino acids. Germline values: CDR1 ENHRY, CDR2 SYGVKD. CDR3 residues: CAISEHGNQPQHF. DNA of the CDR3: TGTGCCATCAGTGAGCACGGTAATCAGCCCCAGCATTTT.

This rearrangement joins TRBV2 to TRBJ2-3; the D gene is possibly TRBD1 (5 bases). Germline CDR1 is SNHLY and CDR2 is FYNNEI. V lost 5 bases and J lost 1, with 13 bases in between. The CDR3 is made up of 15 amino acids. CDR3 protein: CASSPQGSRTDTQYF. The CDR3 DNA follows: TGTGCCAGCAGTCCCCAGGGATCCCGCACAGATACGCAGTATTTT.

The chain has TRBV7-2 and TRBJ1-2; D is uncertain. Trimming took off 1 base at V and 4 bases at J, with 10 bases between the two ends. Germline assignment: CDR1 SGHTA and CDR2 FQGNSA. The CDR3 runs 14 residues. The chain's CDR3 is CASSLGRVGYGYTF. CDR3 nucleotides: TGTGCCAGCAGCTTAGGTCGGGTTGGCTATGGCTACACCTTC.

This clone was seen once. One junction end disagrees with the germline gene, perhaps due to a read error. The J gene is TRBJ2-5, the V gene TRBV7-9; TRBD1 matches at 7 bases. The CDR3 is 14 residues long. Per germline, CDR1 SEHNR and CDR2 FQNEAQ (reference sequence). CDR3 DNA: TGTTCCAGCAGCTCCCGGACAGGTCAAGAGACCCAGTACTTC. Translated: CSSSSRTGQETQYF.

This sequence joins TRBV4-2 and TRBJ2-7; 8 bases map to TRBD2. The junction had 15 bases not matched to a gene; V was cut back by 0 bases and J by 2 bases. This CDR3 has 19 residues. Germline CDR1 and CDR2: LGHNA and YNFKEQ. This chain's CDR3 is CASSQDRDGGANYAYEQYF. DNA of the CDR3: TGTGCCAGCAGCCAAGATCGGGACGGGGGGGCCAATTACGCCTACGAGCAGTACTTC.

This clone was detected once. The rearrangement uses TRBV10-1 and TRBJ2-7; 10 nucleotides match TRBD2. CDR1 is WNHNN, CDR2 SYGVQD, per germline (reference sequence). V was pared by 0 bases and J by 6 bases, with 5 bases of the junction left unmatched. The CDR3 runs 15 residues. CDR3: CASSESRLAGVEQYF. Written as DNA, the CDR3 is TGCGCCAGCAGTGAGTCGAGGCTAGCGGGAGTCGAGCAGTACTTC.

The chain combines TRBV7-2 with TRBJ2-1, with TRBD2 as a possible D gene (6 bases). The CDR3 runs 16 residues. V was shortened by 0 bases and J by 2 bases, with 11 bases between the two germline ends. Germline V gene data show CDR1 as SGHTA and CDR2 as FQGNSA. The CDR3 DNA follows: TGTGCCAGCAGCTTAGCGGGACTGGCAGCCTACAATGAGCAGTTCTTC. It is translated as CASSLAGLAAYNEQFF.

The rearrangement joins TRBV6-1 to TRBJ1-2, with D possibly being TRBD1 (5 bases). CDR3 length equals 15 residues. Germline V lookup: CDR1 MNHNS, CDR2 SASEGT. Trimming removed 7 bases at V and 3 bases at J, with 18 bases between. The CDR3 region is CASKALSGSDYGYTF. In DNA form, the CDR3 reads TGTGCCAGCAAAGCTCTCTCAGGGTCAGACTATGGCTACACCTTC.

The chain uses TRBV27 and TRBJ2-3; perhaps TRBD1 as D (5 bases). V lost 5 bases and J 6 bases, leaving 12 bases between the germline ends. The CDR3 length is 13 residues. Per the germline V gene, CDR1 is MNHEY and CDR2 is SMNVEV (reference sequence). The CDR3 DNA reads as TGTGCCAGCAGTAGGGGCCAGTGGGATACGCAGTATTTT. It codes for CASSRGQWDTQYF.

This clone was seen once. The V call is TRBV5-1, the J call TRBJ2-7; TRBD2 matches at 7 bases. Losses at the gene ends were 4 bases for V and 2 bases for J; bases not matched to a gene: 6. Looked up from germline, CDR1 is SGHRS and CDR2 is YFSETQ. CDR3 size: 14 residues. The CDR3 DNA reads TGCGCCAGCAGCCTAGCGGAGTCGGCCTACGAGCAGTACTTC. It specifies CASSLAESAYEQYF.

The chain couples TRBV7-8 to TRBJ2-1; D unresolved. This CDR3 is 12 amino acids long. CDR1 and CDR2 (germline): SGHVS, FQNEAQ. V was clipped by 4 bases and J by 7 bases, with 8 bases between them. The CDR3 sequence is CASSSNSNEQFF. The CDR3 DNA is TGTGCCAGCAGCTCGAATAGTAATGAGCAGTTCTTC.

The chain is built from TRBV5-1 and TRBJ1-2; 7 nucleotides align to TRBD1. Germline V lookup: CDR1 SGHRS, CDR2 YFSETQ. V trimming: 5 bases; J trimming: 2 bases; junction bases outside the gene matches: 3. This CDR3 has 13 residues. CDR3 region: CASRGTANYGYTF. The DNA of the CDR3 is TGCGCCAGCAGGGGGACAGCCAACTATGGCTACACCTTC.

The V call is TRBV10-3, the J call TRBJ1-1; 8 positions agree with TRBD1. The trim removed 1 base at V and 1 base at J, leaving 2 bases unmatched. This CDR3 has 15 amino acids. Germline V CDR1 and CDR2: ENHRY, SYGVKD. The DNA for the CDR3 is TGTGCCATCAGTGAGTTGGGACAGGAGAACACTGAAGCTTTCTTT. This sequence encodes CAISELGQENTEAFF.

V is TRBV29-1 and J is TRBJ1-1, with a possible D match to TRBD1 (5 bases). Germline CDR1 reads SQVTM; CDR2 reads ANQGSEA. Trimming cost V 0 bases and J 11 bases, with 16 bases left between them. The CDR3 is 13 amino acids. CDR3 coding DNA: TGCAGCGTTGAAGATGGGTCGGCCTCAGGGGCTTTCTTT. Translated: CSVEDGSASGAFF.

This clone has a handful of counts. The chain carries TRBV7-2 and TRBJ2-1, with a weak D call TRBD1 (5 bases). Looked up from germline, CDR1 is SGHTA and CDR2 is FQGNSA. Trimming removed 0 bases from V and 6 bases from J, with 6 bases in between. This CDR3 region has 13 residues. CDR3: CASSLAQGNEQFF. CDR3 sequence (DNA): TGTGCCAGCAGCTTAGCGCAGGGCAATGAGCAGTTCTTC.

V and J are TRBV12-5 and TRBJ1-5, with TRBD1 identical over 10 bases. The germline gives CDR1 LGHNT, CDR2 FRNRAP. CDR3 length: 16 amino acids. With V trimmed by 3 bases and J by 4 bases, 6 bases remained unmatched. CDR3 coding DNA: TGTGCTAGTGGTTTAACAGGACAGGGGGGGAATCAGCCCCAGCATTTT. Amino acids: CASGLTGQGGNQPQHF.

The chain couples TRBV6-4 to TRBJ2-7; 9 bases align to TRBD2. Germline V gene lookup returns CDR1 MRHNA and CDR2 SNTAGT. The CDR3 has 14 amino acids. With V trimmed by 7 bases and J by 1 base, 5 bases remained unmatched. The CDR3 here is CASIGLARSYEQYF. CDR3 bases: TGTGCCAGCATCGGACTAGCGAGATCCTACGAGCAGTACTTC.